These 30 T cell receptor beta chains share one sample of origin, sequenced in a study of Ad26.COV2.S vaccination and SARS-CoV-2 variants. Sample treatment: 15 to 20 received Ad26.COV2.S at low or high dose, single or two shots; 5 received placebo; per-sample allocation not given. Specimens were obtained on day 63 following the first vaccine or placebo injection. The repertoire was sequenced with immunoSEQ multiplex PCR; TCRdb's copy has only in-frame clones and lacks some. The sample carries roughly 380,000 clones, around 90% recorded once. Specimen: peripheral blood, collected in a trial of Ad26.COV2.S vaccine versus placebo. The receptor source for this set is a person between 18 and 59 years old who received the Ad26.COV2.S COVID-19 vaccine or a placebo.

The CDR3 DNA reads as TGCGCCAGCAGCTTGGTTTCTCCAAAAGGTGATACGCAGTATTTT. It translates to CASSLVSPKGDTQYF. V is TRBV5-1 and J is TRBJ2-3; D is ambiguous. Trimming pared 0 bases from V and 6 bases from J, leaving 14 bases between. In germline, CDR1 is SGHRS, CDR2 YFSETQ. CDR3 size: 15 residues.

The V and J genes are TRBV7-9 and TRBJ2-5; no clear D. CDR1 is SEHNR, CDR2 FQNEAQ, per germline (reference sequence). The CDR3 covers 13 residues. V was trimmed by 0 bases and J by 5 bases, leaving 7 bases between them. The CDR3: CASSLASRETQYF. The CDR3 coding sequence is TGTGCCAGCAGCTTAGCGAGCCGGGAGACCCAGTACTTC.

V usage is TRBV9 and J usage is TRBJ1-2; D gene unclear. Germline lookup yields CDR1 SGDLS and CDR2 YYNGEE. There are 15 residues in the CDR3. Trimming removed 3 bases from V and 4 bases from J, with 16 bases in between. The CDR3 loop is CASSGAIQAGYGYTF. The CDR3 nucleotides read TGTGCCAGCAGCGGGGCTATCCAAGCGGGCTATGGCTACACCTTC.

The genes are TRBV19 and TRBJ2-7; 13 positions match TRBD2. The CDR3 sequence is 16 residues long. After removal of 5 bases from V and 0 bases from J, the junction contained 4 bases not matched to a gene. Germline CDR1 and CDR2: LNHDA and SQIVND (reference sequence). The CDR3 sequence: CASSAGLAGASYEQYF. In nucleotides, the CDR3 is TGTGCCAGTAGTGCCGGACTAGCGGGGGCCTCCTACGAGCAGTACTTC.

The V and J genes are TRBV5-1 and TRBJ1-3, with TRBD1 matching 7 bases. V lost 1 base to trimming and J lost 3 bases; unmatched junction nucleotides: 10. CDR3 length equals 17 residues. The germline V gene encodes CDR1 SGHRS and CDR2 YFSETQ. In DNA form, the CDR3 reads TGCGCCAGCAGCTTGACCCCCAGGGGGGCTGATGGAAACACCATATATTTT. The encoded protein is CASSLTPRGADGNTIYF.

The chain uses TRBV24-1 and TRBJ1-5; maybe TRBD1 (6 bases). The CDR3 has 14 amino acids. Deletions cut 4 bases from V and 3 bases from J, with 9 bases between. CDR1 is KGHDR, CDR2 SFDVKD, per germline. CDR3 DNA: TGTGCCACCAGTGAGGGGGACATCAATCAGCCCCAGCATTTT. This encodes CATSEGDINQPQHF.

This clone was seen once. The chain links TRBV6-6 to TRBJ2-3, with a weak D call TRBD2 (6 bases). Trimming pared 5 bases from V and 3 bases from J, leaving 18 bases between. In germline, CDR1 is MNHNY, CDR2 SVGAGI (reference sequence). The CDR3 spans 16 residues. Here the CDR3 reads CASSAAPGLVTDTQYF. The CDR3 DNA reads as TGTGCCAGCAGTGCCGCCCCGGGACTGGTTACAGATACGCAGTATTTT.

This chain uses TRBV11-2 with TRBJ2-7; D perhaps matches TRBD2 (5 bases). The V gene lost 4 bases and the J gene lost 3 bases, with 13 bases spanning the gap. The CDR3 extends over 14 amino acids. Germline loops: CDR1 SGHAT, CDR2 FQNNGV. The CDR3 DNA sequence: TGTGCCAGCAGCTCCGCCGGGGTGGGCTACGAGCAGTACTTC. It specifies CASSSAGVGYEQYF.

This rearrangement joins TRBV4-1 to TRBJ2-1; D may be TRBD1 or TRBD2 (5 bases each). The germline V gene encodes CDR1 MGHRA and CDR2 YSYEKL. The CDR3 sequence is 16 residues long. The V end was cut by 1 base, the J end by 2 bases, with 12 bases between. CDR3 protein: CASSQVDTEAYNEQFF. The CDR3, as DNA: TGCGCCAGCAGCCAAGTGGACACGGAGGCCTACAATGAGCAGTTCTTC.

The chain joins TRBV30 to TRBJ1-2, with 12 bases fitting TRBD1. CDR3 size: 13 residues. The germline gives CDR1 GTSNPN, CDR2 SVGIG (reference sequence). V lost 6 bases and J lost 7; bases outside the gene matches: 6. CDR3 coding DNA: TGTGCCTGTAACCGGGACAGGGGGCCTGGCTACACCTTC. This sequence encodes CACNRDRGPGYTF.

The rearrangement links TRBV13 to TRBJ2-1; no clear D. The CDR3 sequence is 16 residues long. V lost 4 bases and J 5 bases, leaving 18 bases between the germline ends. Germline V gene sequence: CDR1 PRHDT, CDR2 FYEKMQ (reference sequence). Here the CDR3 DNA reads TGTGCCAGCAGCTCCCAGAGGACCCGGAGAGACAATGAGCAGTTCTTC. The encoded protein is CASSSQRTRRDNEQFF. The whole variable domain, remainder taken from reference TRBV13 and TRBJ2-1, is AAGVIQSPRHLIKEKRETATLKCYPIPRHDTVYWYQQGPGQDPQFLISFYEKMQSDKGSIPDRFSAQQFSDYHSELNMSSLELGDSALYFCASSSQRTRRDNEQFFGPGTRLTVL.

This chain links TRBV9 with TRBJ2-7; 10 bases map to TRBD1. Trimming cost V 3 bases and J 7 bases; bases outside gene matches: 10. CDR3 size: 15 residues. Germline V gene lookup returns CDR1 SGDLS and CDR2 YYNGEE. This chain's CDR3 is CASSGTGTGVGEQYF. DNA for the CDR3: TGTGCCAGCAGCGGTACCGGGACAGGGGTCGGGGAGCAGTACTTC.

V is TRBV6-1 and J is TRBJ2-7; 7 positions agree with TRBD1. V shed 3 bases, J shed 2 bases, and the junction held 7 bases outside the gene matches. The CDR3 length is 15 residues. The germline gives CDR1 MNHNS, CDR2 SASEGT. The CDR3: CASSDRDRAPYEQYF. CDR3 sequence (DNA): TGTGCCAGCAGTGACCGGGACAGAGCCCCCTACGAGCAGTACTTC.

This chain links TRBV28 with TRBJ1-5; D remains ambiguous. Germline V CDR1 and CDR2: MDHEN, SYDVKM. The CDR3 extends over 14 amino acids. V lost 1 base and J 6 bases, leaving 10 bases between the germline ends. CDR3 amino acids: CASSLSGFRQPQHF. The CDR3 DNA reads TGTGCCAGCAGTTTATCTGGGTTCCGTCAGCCCCAGCATTTT.

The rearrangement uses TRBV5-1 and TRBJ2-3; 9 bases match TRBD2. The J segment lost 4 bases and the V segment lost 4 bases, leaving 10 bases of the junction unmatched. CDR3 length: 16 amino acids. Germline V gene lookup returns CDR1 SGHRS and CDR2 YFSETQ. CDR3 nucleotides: TGCGCCAGCAGCAAACCGGGACTAGCATTTGCAGATACGCAGTATTTT. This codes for CASSKPGLAFADTQYF.

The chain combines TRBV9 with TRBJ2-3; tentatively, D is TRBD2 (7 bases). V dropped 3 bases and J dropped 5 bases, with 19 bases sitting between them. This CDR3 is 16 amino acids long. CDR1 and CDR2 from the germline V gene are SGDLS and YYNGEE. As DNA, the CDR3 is TGTGCCAGCAGCGCCCCAAGGGGGGGGGCGAAAGATACGCAGTATTTT. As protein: CASSAPRGGAKDTQYF.

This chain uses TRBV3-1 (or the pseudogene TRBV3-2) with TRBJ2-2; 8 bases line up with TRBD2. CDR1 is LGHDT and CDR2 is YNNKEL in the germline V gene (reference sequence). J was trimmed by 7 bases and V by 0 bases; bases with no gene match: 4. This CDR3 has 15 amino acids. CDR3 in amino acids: CASSQEARGGGELFF. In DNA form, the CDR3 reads TGTGCCAGCAGCCAAGAGGCCCGGGGGGGCGGGGAGCTGTTTTTT.

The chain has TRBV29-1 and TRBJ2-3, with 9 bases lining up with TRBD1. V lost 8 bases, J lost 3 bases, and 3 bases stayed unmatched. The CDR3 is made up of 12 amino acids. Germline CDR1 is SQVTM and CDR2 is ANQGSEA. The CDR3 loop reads CSIGQGTDTQYF. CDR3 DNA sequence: TGCAGCATTGGACAGGGGACAGATACGCAGTATTTT.

CDR3 protein: CASAQYRDNTGELFF. Written as DNA, the CDR3 is TGTGCCAGCGCACAGTACAGGGACAACACCGGGGAGCTGTTTTTT. The rearrangement uses TRBV27 and TRBJ2-2; D might be TRBD1 (6 bases). CDR1 and CDR2 from the germline V gene are MNHEY and SMNVEV (reference sequence). This CDR3 is built from 15 residues. Trimming removed 8 bases at V and 2 bases at J, with 15 bases between.

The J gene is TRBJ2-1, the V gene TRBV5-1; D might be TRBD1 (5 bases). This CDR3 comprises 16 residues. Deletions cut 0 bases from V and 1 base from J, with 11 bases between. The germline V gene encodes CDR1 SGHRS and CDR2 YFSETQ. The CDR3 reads CASSLAVGPSYNEQFF. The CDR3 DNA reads TGCGCCAGCAGCTTGGCCGTGGGGCCATCCTACAATGAGCAGTTCTTC.

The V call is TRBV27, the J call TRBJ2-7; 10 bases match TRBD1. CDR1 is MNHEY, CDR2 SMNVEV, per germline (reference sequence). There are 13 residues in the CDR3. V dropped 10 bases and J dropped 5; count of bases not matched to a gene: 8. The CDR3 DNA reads TGTGCCACTGCGGACAGGGGGTGGGACGAGCAGTACTTC. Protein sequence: CATADRGWDEQYF.

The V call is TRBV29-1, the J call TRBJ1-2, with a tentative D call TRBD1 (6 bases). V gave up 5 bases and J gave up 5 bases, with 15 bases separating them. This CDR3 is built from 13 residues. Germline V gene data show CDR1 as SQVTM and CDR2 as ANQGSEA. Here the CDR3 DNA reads TGCAGCGTTCTTCCAGGGGTAAAATATGGCTACACCTTC. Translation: CSVLPGVKYGYTF.

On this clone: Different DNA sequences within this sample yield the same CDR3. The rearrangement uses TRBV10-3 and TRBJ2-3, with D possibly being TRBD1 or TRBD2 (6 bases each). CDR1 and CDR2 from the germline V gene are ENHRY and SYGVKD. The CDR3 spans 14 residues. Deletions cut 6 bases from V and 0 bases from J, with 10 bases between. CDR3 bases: TGTGCCATCAGCGGGGGCCTGAGCACAGATACGCAGTATTTT. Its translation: CAISGGLSTDTQYF.

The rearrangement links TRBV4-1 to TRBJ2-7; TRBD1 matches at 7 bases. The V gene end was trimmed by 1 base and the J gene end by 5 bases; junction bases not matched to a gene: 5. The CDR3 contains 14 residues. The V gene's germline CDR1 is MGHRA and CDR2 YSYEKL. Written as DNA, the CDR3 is TGCGCCAGCAGCCAAGTAAGGGGGCTCAACGAGCAGTACTTC. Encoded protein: CASSQVRGLNEQYF.

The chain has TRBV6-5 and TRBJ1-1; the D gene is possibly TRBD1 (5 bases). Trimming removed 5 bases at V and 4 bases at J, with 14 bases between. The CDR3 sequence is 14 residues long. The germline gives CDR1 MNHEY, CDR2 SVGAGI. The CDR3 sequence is CASSRDSLGTEAFF. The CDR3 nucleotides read TGTGCCAGCAGTCGAGACAGTTTGGGCACTGAAGCTTTCTTT.

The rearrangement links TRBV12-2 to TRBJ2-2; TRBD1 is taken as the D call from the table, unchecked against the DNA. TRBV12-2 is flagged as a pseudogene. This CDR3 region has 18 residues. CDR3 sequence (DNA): TGTGCCGAAAGTCCCCAGACAGGGGGCGCCAGGAACACCGGGGAGCTGTTTTTT. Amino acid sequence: CAESPQTGGARNTGELFF.

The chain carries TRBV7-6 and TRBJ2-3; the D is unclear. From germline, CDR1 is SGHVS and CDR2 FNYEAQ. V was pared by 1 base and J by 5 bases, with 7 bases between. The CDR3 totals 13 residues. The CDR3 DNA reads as TGTGCCAGCAGCTTAGGGCCCAGAGATACGCAGTATTTT. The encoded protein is CASSLGPRDTQYF.

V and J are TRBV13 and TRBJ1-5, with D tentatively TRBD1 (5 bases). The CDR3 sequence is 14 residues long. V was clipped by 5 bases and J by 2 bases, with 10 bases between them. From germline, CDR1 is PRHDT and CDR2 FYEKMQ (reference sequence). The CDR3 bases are TGTGCCAGCAGCCCAGGGTTGGGCAATCAGCCCCAGCATTTT. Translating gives CASSPGLGNQPQHF.

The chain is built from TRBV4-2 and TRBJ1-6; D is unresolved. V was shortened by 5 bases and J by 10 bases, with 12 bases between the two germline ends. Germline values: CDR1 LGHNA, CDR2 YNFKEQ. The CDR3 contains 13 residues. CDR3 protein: CASSGGRNSPLHF. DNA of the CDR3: TGTGCCAGCAGCGGTGGAAGGAACTCACCCCTCCACTTT.

The CDR3 bases are TGTGCCAGCAGTTACTTTGGACAGGGAGATGGCTACACCTTC. Amino acids: CASSYFGQGDGYTF. This chain connects TRBV6-6 to TRBJ1-2, with 8 positions matching TRBD1. The CDR3 contains 14 residues. V shed 1 base and J 6 bases; nucleotides not matched to a gene: 4. Germline lookup yields CDR1 MNHNY and CDR2 SVGAGI (reference sequence).